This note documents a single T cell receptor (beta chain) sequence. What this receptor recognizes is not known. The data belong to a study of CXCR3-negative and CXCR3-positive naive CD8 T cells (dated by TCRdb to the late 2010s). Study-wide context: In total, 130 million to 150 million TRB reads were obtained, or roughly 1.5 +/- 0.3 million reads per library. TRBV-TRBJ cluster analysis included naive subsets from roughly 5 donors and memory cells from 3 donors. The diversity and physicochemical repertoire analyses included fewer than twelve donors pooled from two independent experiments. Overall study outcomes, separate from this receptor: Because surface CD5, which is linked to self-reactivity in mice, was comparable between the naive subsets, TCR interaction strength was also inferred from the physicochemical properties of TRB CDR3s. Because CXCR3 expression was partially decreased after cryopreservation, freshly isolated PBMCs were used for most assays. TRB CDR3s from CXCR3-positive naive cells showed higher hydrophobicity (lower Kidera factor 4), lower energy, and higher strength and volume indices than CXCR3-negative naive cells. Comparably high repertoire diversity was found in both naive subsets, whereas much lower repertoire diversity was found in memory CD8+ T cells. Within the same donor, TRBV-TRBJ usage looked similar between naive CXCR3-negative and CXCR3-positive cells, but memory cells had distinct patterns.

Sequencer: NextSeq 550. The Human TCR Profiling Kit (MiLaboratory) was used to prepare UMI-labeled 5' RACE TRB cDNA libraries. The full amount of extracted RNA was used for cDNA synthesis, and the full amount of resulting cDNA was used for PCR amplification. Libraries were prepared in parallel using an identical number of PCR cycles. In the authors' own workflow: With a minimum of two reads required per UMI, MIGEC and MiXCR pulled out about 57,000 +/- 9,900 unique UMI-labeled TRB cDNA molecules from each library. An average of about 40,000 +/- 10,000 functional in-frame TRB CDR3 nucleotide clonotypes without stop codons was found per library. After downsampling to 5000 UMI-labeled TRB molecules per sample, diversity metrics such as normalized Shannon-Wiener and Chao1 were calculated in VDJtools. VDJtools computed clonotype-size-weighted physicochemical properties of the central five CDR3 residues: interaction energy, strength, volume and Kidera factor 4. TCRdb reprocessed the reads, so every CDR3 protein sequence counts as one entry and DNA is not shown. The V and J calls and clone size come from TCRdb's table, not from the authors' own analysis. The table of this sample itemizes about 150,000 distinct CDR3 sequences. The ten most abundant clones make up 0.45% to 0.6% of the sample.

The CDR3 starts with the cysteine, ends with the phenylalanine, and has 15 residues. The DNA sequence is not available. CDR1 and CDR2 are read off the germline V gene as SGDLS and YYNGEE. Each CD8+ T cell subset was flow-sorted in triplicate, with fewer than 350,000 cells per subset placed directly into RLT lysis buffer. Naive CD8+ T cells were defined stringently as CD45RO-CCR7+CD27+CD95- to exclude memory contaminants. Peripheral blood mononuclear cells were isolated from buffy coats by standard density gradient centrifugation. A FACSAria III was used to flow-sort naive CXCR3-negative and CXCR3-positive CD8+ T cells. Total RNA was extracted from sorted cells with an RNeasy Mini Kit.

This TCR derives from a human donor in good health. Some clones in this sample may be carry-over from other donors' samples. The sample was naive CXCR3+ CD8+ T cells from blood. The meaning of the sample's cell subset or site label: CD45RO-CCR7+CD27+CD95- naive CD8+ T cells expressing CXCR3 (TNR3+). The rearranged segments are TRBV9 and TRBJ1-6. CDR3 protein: CASSERTEYNSPLHF. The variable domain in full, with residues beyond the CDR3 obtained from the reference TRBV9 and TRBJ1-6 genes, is DSGVTQTPKHLITATGQRVTLRCSPRSGDLSVYWYQQSLDQGLQFLIQYYNGEERAKGNILERFSAQQFPDLHSELNLSSLELGDSALYFCASSERTEYNSPLHFGNGTRLTVT.